This record looks at one T cell receptor beta chain sequence and its context. The source of the sample is a study of blood T cell repertoires in COVID-19. Whole-study context: COVID-19 samples collected from the United States, Italy and Spain covered acute and convalescent phases. The cDNA or gDNA used as material had been derived from T cells, B-cell-depleted T cells, or PBMCs.

The CDR3 is 12 amino acids. The V and J ends lost 2 bases and 4 bases respectively, with 8 bases between them. Germline-derived CDR1 and CDR2 are GTSNPN and SVGIG (reference sequence). Methods used by the authors: How many nucleated cells were present was estimated from reference gene primer amplification. Clones were sequenced by immunoSEQ multiplex PCR, and TCRdb holds only the in-frame ones, with some missing. V and J calls plus clone size are reproduced from that table; the DNA served to infer D and trimming. The repertoire includes about 280,000 clones, roughly 91% of them detected once, and around 10% sits in the top ten.

The rearrangement joins TRBV30 to TRBJ1-2; TRBD1 might be the D (5 bases). The sequenced sample consisted of peripheral blood. The TCR originated in a woman aged 30 to 39 with COVID-19, enrolled during active disease. The CDR3 bases are TGTGCCTGGAGTAGACAGTTCTATGGCTACACCTTC. It is translated as CAWSRQFYGYTF.